This TCR beta chain comes out of a study of blood T cell repertoires in COVID-19. On the study more broadly: Sources were T cells, B-cell-depleted T cells, or PBMCs; the material itself was cDNA or gDNA.

Here immunoSEQ multiplex PCR was the method, and the copy in TCRdb shows in-frame clones only, minus some. The table records 130,000 to 150,000 clones, over 65% of them present only once. The sequence derives from a human donor in a cohort sampled during active COVID-19. The sequenced material came from peripheral blood.

The CDR3: CAISEGDNEKLFF. CDR3 DNA sequence: TGTGCCATCAGTGAGGGAGATAATGAAAAACTGTTTTTT. The genes are TRBV10-3 and TRBJ1-4; D remains unclear. CDR1 is ENHRY, CDR2 SYGVKD, per germline. The CDR3 contains 13 residues. The V end was cut by 2 bases, the J end by 4 bases, with 5 bases between.